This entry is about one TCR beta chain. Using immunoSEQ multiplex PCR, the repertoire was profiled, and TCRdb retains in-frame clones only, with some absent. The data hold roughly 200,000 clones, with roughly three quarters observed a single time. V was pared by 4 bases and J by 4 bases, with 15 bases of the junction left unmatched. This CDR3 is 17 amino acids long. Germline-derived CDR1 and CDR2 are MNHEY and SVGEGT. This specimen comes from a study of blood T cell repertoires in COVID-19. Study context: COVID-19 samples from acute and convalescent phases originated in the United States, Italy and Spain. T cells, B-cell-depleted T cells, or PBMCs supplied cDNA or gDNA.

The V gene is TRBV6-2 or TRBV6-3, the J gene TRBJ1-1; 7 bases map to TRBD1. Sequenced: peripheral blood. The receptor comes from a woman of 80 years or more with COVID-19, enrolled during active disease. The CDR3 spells CASSFPRTGKVFTEAFF. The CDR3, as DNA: TGTGCCAGCAGTTTCCCACGGACAGGAAAGGTCTTCACTGAAGCTTTCTTT.